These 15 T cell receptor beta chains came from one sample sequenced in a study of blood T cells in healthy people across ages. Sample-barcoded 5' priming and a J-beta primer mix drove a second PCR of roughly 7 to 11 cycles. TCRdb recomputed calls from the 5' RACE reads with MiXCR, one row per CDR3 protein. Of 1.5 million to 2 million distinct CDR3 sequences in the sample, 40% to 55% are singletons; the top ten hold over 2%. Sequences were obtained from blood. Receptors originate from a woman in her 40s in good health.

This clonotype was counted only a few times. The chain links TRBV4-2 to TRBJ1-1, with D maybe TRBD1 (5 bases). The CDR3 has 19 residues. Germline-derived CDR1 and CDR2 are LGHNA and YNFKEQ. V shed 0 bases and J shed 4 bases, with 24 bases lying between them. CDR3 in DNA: TGTGCCAGCAGCCAAGATTCGAGTTCGGGGCAGGGCCGAGGCACTGAAGCTTTCTTT. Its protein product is CASSQDSSSGQGRGTEAFF.

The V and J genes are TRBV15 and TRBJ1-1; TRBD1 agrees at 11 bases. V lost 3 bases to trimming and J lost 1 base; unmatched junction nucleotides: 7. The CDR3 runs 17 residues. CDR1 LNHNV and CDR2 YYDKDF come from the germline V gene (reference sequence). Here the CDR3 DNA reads TGTGCCACCAGCAGGGATATGGGGACAGGGGGGAACACTGAAGCTTTCTTT. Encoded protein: CATSRDMGTGGNTEAFF.

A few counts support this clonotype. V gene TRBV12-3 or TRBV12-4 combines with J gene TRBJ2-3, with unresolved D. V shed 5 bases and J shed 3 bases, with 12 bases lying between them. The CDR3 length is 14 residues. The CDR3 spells CASSPRAATDTQYF. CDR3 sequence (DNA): TGTGCCAGCAGTCCCCGCGCGGCTACAGATACGCAGTATTTT.

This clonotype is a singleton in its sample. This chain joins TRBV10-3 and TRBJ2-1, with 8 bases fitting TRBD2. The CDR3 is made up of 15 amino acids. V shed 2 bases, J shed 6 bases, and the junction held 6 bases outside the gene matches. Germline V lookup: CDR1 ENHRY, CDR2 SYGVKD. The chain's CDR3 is CAISEGGGHPNEQFF. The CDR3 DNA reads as TGTGCCATCAGTGAGGGCGGGGGGCATCCCAATGAGCAGTTCTTC.

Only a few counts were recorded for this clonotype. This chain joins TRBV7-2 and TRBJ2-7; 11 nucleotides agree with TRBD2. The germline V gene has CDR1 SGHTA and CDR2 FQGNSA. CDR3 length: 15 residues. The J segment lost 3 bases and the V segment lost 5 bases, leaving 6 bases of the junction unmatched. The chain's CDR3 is CASSVSGGANYEQYF. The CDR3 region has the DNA TGTGCCAGCAGCGTTAGCGGGGGGGCAAACTACGAGCAGTACTTC.

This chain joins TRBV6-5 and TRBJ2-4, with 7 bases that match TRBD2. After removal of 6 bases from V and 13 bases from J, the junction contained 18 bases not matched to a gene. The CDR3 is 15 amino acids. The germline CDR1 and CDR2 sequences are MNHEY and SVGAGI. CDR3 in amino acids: CASSKSPGGPREQYF. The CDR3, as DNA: TGTGCCAGCAGCAAGTCTCCGGGGGGACCTCGAGAGCAGTACTTC.

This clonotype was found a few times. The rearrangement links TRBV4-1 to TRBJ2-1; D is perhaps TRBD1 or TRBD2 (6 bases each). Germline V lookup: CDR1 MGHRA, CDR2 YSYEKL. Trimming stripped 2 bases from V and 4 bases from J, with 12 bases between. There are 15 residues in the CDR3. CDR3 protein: CASSQKGGRYNEQFF. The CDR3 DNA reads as TGCGCCAGCAGCCAAAAAGGGGGGCGGTACAATGAGCAGTTCTTC.

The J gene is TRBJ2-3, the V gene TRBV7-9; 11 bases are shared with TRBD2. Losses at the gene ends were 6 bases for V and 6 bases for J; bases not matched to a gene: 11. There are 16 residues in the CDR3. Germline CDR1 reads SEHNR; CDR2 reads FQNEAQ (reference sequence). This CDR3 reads CASRIRIAGGADTQYF. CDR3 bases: TGTGCCAGCAGGATTCGCATAGCGGGGGGGGCGGATACGCAGTATTTT.

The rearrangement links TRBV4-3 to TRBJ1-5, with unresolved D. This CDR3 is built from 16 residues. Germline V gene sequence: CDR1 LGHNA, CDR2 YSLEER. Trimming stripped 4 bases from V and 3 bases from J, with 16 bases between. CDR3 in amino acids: CASSPTSGRDNQPQHF. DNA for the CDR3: TGCGCCAGCAGCCCTACCTCGGGTAGGGACAATCAGCCCCAGCATTTT.

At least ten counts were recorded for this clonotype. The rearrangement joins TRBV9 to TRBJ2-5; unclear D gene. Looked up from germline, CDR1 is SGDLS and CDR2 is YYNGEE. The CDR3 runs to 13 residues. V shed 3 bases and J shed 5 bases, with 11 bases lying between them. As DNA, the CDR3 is TGTGCCAGCAGCGATGGGGTCCGGGAGACCCAGTACTTC. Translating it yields CASSDGVRETQYF.

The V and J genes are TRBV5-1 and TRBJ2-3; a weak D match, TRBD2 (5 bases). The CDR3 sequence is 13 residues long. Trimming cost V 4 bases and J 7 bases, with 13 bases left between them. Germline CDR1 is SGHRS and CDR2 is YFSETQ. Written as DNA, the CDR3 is TGCGCCAGCAGCGTGATCCGGGGAAATACGCAGTATTTT. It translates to CASSVIRGNTQYF.

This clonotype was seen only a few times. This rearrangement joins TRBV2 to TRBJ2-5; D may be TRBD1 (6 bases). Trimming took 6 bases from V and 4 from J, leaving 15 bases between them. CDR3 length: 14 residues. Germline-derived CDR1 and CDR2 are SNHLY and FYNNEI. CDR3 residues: CASSRWGPGETQYF. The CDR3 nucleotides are TGTGCCAGCAGCCGTTGGGGGCCAGGAGAGACCCAGTACTTC.

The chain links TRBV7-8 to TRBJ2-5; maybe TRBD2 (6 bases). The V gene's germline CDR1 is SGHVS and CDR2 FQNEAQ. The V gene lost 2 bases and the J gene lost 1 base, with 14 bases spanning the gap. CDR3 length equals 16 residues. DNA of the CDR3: TGTGCCAGCAGCTTATCGACTAGGAGAACCCAAGAGACCCAGTACTTC. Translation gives CASSLSTRRTQETQYF.

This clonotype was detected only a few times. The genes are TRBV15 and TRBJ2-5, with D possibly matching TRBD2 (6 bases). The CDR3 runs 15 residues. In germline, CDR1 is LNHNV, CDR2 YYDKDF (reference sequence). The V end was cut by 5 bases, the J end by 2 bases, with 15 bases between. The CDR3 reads CATSAQGGGQETQYF. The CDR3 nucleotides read TGTGCCACCAGCGCCCAGGGAGGAGGACAAGAGACCCAGTACTTC.

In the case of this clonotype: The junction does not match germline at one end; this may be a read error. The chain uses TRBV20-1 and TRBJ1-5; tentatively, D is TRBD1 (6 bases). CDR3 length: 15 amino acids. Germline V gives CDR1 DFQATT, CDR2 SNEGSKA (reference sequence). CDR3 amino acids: CSADLQGGGNQPRHF. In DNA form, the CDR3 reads TGCAGTGCAGATTTACAGGGTGGTGGCAATCAGCCCCGGCATTTT.